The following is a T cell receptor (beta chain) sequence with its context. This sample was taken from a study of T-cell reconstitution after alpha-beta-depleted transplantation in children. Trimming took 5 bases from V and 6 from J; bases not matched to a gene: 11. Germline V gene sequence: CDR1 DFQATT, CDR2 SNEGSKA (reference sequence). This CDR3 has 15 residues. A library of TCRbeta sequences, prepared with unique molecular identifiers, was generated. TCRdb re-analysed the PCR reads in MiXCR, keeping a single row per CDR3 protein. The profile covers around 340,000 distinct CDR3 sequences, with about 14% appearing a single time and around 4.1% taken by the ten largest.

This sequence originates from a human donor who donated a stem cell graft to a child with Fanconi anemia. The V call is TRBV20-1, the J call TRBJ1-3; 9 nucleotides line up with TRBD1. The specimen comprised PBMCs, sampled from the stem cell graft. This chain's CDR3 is CSAHPGTGTPNTIYF. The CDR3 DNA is TGCAGTGCTCATCCCGGGACAGGGACGCCAAACACCATATATTTT.